The rows below give T cell receptor beta chains drawn from one sample of a study of regulatory T cells in long-lasting Graves disease. MiXCR was run by TCRdb on the multiplex PCR reads, yielding one entry per CDR3 protein. The table lists some 410,000 distinct CDR3 sequences, about 15% of them singletons. The sample also formed part of further work on T cells in Graves' hyperthyroidism and ophthalmopathy.

The sequenced sample was peripheral blood mononuclear cells (PBMCs), obtained at new diagnosis, from a patient treated with antithyroid drugs. These receptors were obtained from a woman aged 30 to 39 with Graves disease. The CDR3 runs from the conserved cysteine through the conserved F or W. The D gene is left open where the match is weak. Size tells how often a clone was seen (once, few, many) or the class of an expanded clone, and some rows leave it out.

abundance	v_gene	d_gene	j_gene	CDR3aa	CDR3nt
.	TRBV6-2/TRBV6-3	.	TRBJ1-2	CASNPAEGGHSSYTF	TGTGCCAGCAACCCTGCGGAAGGGGGGCATTCGTCTTACACCTTC
.	TRBV12-3/TRBV12-4	.	TRBJ2-5	CASRPRVKETQYF	TGTGCCAGCAGGCCTAGGGTCAAAGAGACCCAGTACTTC
many	TRBV6-5	.	TRBJ1-1	CASSYRQARVNTEAFF	TGTGCCAGCAGTTATCGACAGGCGAGAGTGAACACTGAAGCTTTCTTT
many	TRBV7-8	.	TRBJ2-1	CASTLTGYSSYNEQFF	TGTGCCAGCACCTTAACGGGCTACAGCTCCTACAATGAGCAGTTCTTC
few	TRBV4-3	.	TRBJ1-2	CASSQDWGRVSFLANYGYTF	TGCGCCAGCAGCCAAGATTGGGGCAGGGTTAGTTTCCTCGCCAACTATGGCTACACCTTC
many	TRBV5-1	.	TRBJ2-4	CASSLTLTSGSGSIQYF	TGCGCCAGCAGCTTAACTCTGACGAGCGGATCGGGTAGCATTCAGTACTTC
.	TRBV9	.	TRBJ2-1	CASSVDQELQFF	TGTGCCAGCAGCGTAGACCAGGAGTTGCAGTTCTTC
many	TRBV27	TRBD1	TRBJ2-1	CASNPRTGLYNEQFF	TGTGCCAGCAACCCCAGGACAGGCCTGTACAATGAGCAGTTCTTC
few	TRBV24-1	TRBD1	TRBJ2-1	CATSESTGQGKYNEQFF	TGTGCCACCAGTGAGAGTACGGGACAGGGGAAATACAATGAGCAGTTCTTC
many	TRBV11-2	.	TRBJ1-2	CASSRWAEANYGYTF	TGTGCCAGCAGCCGTTGGGCGGAAGCTAACTATGGCTACACCTTC
many	TRBV3-1	TRBD2	TRBJ2-4	CASRTTSGRARPTF	TGTGCCAGCAGAACGACTAGCGGGAGGGCCAGACCCACTTTC
few	TRBV28	TRBD2	TRBJ2-5	CASSWVAGEQETQYF	TGTGCCAGCAGTTGGGTAGCGGGAGAGCAAGAGACCCAGTACTTC
many	TRBV12-3/TRBV12-4	.	TRBJ2-3	CASSLSGTPSQYF	TGTGCCAGCAGTTTGTCGGGAACGCCTTCGCAGTATTTT
many	TRBV5-1	TRBD2	TRBJ2-1	CASSTRLAGELYNEQFF	TGCGCCAGCAGCACTCGACTAGCGGGAGAGCTTTACAATGAGCAGTTCTTC
.	TRBV15	.	TRBJ2-5	CATSRDLGMSETQYF	TGTGCCACCAGCAGAGATCTTGGTATGTCGGAGACCCAGTACTTC
few	TRBV6-5	TRBD1	TRBJ1-2	CASSSLGTGGVRHYGYTF	TGTGCCAGCAGTTCCCTTGGGACAGGGGGCGTGCGACACTATGGCTACACCTTC
.	TRBV20-1	TRBD2	TRBJ2-2	CSARDVRLAGGPSGELFF	TGCAGTGCTAGAGATGTGAGACTAGCGGGAGGACCGTCCGGGGAGCTGTTTTTT